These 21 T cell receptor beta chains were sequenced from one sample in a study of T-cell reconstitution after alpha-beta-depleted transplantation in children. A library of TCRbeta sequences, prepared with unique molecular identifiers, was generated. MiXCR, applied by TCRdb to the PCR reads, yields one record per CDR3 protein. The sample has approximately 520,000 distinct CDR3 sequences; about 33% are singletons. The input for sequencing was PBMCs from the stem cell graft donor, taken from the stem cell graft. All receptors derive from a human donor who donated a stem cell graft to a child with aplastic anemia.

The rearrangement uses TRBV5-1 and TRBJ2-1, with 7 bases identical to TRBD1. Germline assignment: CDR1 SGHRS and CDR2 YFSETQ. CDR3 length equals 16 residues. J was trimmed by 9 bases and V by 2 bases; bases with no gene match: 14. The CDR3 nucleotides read TGCGCCAGCAGCTTTAATACTAGGACAGGTTCCAGTGAGCAGTTCTTC. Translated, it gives CASSFNTRTGSSEQFF. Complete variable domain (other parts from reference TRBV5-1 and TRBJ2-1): KAGVTQTPRYLIKTRGQQVTLSCSPISGHRSVSWYQQTPGQGLQFLFEYFSETQRNKGNFPGRFSGRQFSNSRSEMNVSTLELGDSALYLCASSFNTRTGSSEQFFGPGTRLTVL.

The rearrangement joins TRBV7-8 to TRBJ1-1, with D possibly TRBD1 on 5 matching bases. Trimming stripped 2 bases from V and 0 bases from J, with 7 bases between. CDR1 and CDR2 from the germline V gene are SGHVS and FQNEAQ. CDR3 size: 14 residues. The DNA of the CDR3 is TGTGCCAGCAGCTTACAACAGGTGAACACTGAAGCTTTCTTT. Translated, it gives CASSLQQVNTEAFF.

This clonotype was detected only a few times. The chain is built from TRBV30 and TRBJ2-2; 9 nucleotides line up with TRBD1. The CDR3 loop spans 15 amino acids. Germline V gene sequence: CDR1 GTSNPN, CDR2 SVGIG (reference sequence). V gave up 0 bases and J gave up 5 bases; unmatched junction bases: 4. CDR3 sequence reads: CAWSVLDRGTGELFF. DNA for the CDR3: TGTGCCTGGAGTGTATTGGACAGGGGAACCGGGGAGCTGTTTTTT.

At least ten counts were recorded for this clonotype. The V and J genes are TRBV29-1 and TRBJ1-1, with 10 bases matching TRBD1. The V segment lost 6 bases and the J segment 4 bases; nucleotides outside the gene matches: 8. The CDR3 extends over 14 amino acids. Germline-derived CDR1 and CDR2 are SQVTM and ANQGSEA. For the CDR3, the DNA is TGCAGCGTCGGGGGACAGGGGTTATCCACTGAAGCTTTCTTT. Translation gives CSVGGQGLSTEAFF.

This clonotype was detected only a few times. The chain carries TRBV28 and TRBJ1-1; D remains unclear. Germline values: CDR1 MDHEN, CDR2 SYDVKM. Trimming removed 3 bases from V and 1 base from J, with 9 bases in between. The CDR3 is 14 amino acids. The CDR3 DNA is TGTGCCAGCAGTTTGAAGGTCGAGAACACTGAAGCTTTCTTT. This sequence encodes CASSLKVENTEAFF.

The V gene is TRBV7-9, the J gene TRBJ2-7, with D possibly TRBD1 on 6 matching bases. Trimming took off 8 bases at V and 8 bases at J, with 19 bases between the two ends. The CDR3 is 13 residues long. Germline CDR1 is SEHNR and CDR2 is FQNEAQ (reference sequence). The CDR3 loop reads CASSRGDRRKQYV. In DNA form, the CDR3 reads TGTGCCAGCTCTAGAGGCGACAGGCGGAAGCAGTACGTC.

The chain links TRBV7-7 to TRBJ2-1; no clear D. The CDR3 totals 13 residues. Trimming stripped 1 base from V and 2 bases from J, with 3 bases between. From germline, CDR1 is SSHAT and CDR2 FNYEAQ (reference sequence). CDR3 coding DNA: TGTGCCAGCAGCTTAGACACCTACAATGAGCAGTTCTTC. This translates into CASSLDTYNEQFF.

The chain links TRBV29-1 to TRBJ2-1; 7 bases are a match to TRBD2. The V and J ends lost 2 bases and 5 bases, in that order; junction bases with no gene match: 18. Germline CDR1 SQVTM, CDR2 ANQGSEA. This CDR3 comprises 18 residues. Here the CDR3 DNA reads TGCAGCGTTGAATTGAATGCTTCCGGGAGGTTGAGGAACAATGAGCAGTTCTTC. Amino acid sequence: CSVELNASGRLRNNEQFF.

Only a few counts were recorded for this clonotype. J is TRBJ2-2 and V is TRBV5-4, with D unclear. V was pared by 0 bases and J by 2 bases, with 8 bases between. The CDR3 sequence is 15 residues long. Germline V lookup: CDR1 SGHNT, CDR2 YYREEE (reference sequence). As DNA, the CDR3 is TGTGCCAGCAGCTTGGCCGTGGCTAACACCGGGGAGCTGTTTTTT. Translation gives CASSLAVANTGELFF. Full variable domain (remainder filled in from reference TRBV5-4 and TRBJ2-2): ETGVTQSPTHLIKTRGQQVTLRCSSQSGHNTVSWYQQALGQGPQFIFQYYREEENGRGNFPPRFSGLQFPNYSSELNVNALELDDSALYLCASSLAVANTGELFFGEGSRLTVL.

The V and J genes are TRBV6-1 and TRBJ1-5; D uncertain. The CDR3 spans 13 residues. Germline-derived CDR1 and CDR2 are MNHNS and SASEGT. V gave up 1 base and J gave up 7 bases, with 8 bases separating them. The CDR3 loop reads CASSEVKWQPQHF. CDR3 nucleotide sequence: TGTGCCAGCAGTGAAGTCAAATGGCAGCCCCAGCATTTT.

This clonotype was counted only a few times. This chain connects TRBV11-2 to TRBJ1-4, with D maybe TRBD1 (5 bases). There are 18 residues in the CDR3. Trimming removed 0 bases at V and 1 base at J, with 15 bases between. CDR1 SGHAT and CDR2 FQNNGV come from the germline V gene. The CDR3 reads CASSLEDPGRLTNEKLFF. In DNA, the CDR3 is TGTGCCAGCAGCTTAGAGGATCCGGGACGTCTAACTAATGAAAAACTGTTTTTT.

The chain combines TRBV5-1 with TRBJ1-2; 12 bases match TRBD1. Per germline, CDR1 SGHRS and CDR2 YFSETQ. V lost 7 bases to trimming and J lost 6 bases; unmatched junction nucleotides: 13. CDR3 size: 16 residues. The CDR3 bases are TGCGCCAGCCGCGTGGGAACGGGACAGGGGGCAAATGGCTACACCTTC. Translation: CASRVGTGQGANGYTF.

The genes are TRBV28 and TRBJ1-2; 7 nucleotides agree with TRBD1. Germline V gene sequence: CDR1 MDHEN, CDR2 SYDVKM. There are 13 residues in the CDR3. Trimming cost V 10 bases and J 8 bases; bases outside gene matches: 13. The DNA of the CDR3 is TGTGCCACCTCGGCGCCGCACAGGGGCGGCTACACCTTC. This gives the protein CATSAPHRGGYTF.

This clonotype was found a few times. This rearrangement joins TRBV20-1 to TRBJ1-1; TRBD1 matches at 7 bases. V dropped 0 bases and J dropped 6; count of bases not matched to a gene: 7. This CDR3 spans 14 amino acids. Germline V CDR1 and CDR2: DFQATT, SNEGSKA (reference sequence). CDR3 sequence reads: CSARDQGGSPEAFF. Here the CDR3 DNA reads TGCAGTGCTAGAGATCAAGGGGGCTCCCCTGAAGCTTTCTTT.

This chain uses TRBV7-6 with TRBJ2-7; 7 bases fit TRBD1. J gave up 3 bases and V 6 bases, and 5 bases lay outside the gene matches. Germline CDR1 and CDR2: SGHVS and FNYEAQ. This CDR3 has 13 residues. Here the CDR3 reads CASRAGTDYEQYF. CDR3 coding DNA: TGTGCCAGCAGAGCCGGGACAGACTACGAGCAGTACTTC.

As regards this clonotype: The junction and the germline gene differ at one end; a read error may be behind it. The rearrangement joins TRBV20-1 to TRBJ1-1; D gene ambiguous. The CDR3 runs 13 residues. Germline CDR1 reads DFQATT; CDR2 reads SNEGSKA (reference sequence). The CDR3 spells CSARDPVTYSHNF. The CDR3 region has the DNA TGCAGTGCTAGAGACCCCGTTACTTATAGCCATAACTTT.

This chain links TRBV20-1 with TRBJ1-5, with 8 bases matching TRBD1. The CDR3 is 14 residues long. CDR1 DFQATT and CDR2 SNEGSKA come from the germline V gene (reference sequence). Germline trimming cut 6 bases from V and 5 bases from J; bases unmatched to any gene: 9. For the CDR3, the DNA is TGCAGTGCGGCCTCCAGGGGGCCTGATCAGCCCCAGCATTTT. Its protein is CSAASRGPDQPQHF.

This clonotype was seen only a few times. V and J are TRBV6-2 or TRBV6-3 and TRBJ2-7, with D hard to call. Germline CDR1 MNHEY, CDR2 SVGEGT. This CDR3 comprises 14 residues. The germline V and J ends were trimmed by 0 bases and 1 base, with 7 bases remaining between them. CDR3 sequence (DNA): TGTGCCAGCAGTTACTCGACCAGTTCCTACGAGCAGTACGTC. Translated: CASSYSTSSYEQYV.

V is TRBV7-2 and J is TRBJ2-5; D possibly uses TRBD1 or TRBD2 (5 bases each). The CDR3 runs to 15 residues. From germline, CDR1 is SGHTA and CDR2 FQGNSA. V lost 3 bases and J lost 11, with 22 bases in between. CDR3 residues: CASSFDWGFDFKQYF. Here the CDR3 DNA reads TGTGCCAGCAGCTTCGATTGGGGGTTTGACTTTAAACAGTACTTC.

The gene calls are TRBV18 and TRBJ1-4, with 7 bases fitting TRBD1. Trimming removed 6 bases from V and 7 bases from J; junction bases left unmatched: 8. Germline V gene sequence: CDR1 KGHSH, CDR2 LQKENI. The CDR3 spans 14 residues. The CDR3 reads CASSPDRAVEKLFF. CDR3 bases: TGTGCCAGCTCTCCCGACAGGGCCGTTGAAAAACTGTTTTTT. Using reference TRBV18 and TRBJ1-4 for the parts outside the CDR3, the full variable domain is NAGVMQNPRHLVRRRGQEARLRCSPMKGHSHVYWYRQLPEEGLKFMVYLQKENIIDESGMPKERFSAEFPKEGPSILRIQQVVRGDSAAYFCASSPDRAVEKLFFGSGTQLSVL.

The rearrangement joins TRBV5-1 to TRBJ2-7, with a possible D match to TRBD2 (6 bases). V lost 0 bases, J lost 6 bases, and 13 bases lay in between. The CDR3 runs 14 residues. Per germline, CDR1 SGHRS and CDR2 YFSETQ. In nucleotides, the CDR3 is TGCGCCAGCAGCTTGGGGTGGGAGGAAGGCGAGCAGTACTTC. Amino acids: CASSLGWEEGEQYF. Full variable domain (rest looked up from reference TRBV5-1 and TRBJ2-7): KAGVTQTPRYLIKTRGQQVTLSCSPISGHRSVSWYQQTPGQGLQFLFEYFSETQRNKGNFPGRFSGRQFSNSRSEMNVSTLELGDSALYLCASSLGWEEGEQYFGPGTRLTVT.